Listed below are T cell receptor beta chains from one sample, sequenced in a study of radiation and T cells in renal cell carcinoma. Sequenced by immunoSEQ multiplex PCR; TCRdb stores in-frame clones only, minus some. The sample contains about 160,000 clones, 88% of which appear only once. Sequencing was performed on blood, taken from a patient whose treatment included radiotherapy and nephrectomy. Source of these receptors: a woman in her seventies with renal cell carcinoma. Both conserved end residues are part of each CDR3. D genes are given only for firm matches. The size entry is marked missing in some rows and otherwise reads once, few, many or a size class.

D	J	size	V	DNA	CDR3
-	TRBJ1-1	-	TRBV27	TGTGCCACCCGGGCTTATGGGGTAGGCACTGAAGCTTTCTTT	CATRAYGVGTEAFF
TRBD1	TRBJ2-5	-	TRBV10-3	TGTGCCATCAGTGAGTCATGGACAGGGGGCGTGGAGACCCAGTACTTC	CAISESWTGGVETQYF
-	TRBJ2-5	-	TRBV5-1	TGCGCCAGCAGAGCGCCGGGACCGATATTTGAAGAGACCCAGTACTTC	CASRAPGPIFEETQYF
-	TRBJ2-1	-	TRBV7-9	TGTGCCAGCAGCTTAGAAGGGTCGAGGGGCCTGCCCTACAATGAGCAGTTCTTC	CASSLEGSRGLPYNEQFF
TRBD2	TRBJ2-5	-	TRBV27	TGTGCCAGCAGTCCGATACTAGCGGGGGGGCCAGAGACCCAGTACTTC	CASSPILAGGPETQYF
TRBD1	TRBJ1-2	-	TRBV6-5	TGTGCCAGCAGTTACAGACAGGGGAGTGGGACGTATGGCTACACCTTC	CASSYRQGSGTYGYTF
TRBD1	TRBJ1-2	-	TRBV6-4	TGTGCCAGCAGTGATCCCTCGAAGGGGGCCAGGGGCTACACCTTC	CASSDPSKGARGYTF
-	TRBJ2-7	-	TRBV7-6	TGTGCCAGCAGCTTAGGTCGGAACCCCTACGAGCAGTACTTC	CASSLGRNPYEQYF
TRBD1	TRBJ2-7	once	TRBV15	TGTGCCACCAGCAGAGATCGAGGGACAGGGTCCTACGAGCAGTACTTC	CATSRDRGTGSYEQYF
TRBD2	TRBJ2-7	-	TRBV6-6	TGTGCCAGCAGCCCACTAGCGGGGCCCAGCTACGAGCAGTACTTC	CASSPLAGPSYEQYF
-	TRBJ1-4	-	TRBV18	TGTGCCAGCTCACAGGTTTTTGCAACTAATGAAAAACTGTTTTTT	CASSQVFATNEKLFF
-	TRBJ1-5	-	TRBV19	TGTGCCAGTAGCGAGGGGGGGACCTATCAGCCCCAGCATTTT	CASSEGGTYQPQHF
-	TRBJ2-3	-	TRBV7-3	TGTGCCAGCAGCTTAGAGCCATCCACAGATACGCAGTATTTT	CASSLEPSTDTQYF
-	TRBJ2-3	-	TRBV5-1	TGCGCCAGCAGCACGGGACTTCTCACAGATACGCAGTATTTT	CASSTGLLTDTQYF
TRBD1	TRBJ2-1	-	TRBV6-4	TGTGCCAGCCGAGCACAGGGGGCCAGCTCCTACAATGAGCAGTTCTTC	CASRAQGASSYNEQFF
-	TRBJ2-7	-	TRBV20-1	TGCAGTGCTGCCTCTATCGACGAGCAGTACTTC	CSAASIDEQYF
-	TRBJ2-5	-	TRBV6-1	TGTGCCAGCAGTGAAAAGGGACAAGATCAAGAGACCCAGTACTTC	CASSEKGQDQETQYF
-	TRBJ1-5	-	TRBV15	TGTGCCACCAGCAGAGTGGTCGGGGCCGAGAGCAATCAGCCCCAGCATTTT	CATSRVVGAESNQPQHF
TRBD1	TRBJ2-7	-	TRBV7-2	TGTGCCAGCAGCTTAGTGGGGACAGGGTACAACGAGCAGTACTTC	CASSLVGTGYNEQYF
-	TRBJ2-6	-	TRBV6-1	TGTGCCAGTAGGTCGGCGGGACAGGCCAACGTCCTGACTTTC	CASRSAGQANVLTF
-	TRBJ1-5	-	TRBV27	TGTGCCAGTGCTTCAGGGGTTCATCAGCCCCAGCATTTT	CASASGVHQPQHF
-	TRBJ1-3	-	TRBV4-3	TGCGCCAGCAGCCAAGAAGGATTTTTCTCTGGAAACACCATATATTTT	CASSQEGFFSGNTIYF
-	TRBJ1-5	-	TRBV6-1	TGTGCCAGCAGTGATAGCTTGAGGAAGCCCCAGCATTTT	CASSDSLRKPQHF
TRBD1	TRBJ1-5	-	TRBV2	TGTGCCAGCAGAGCCACAGGGGGAGGAAGCAATCAGCCCCAGCATTTT	CASRATGGGSNQPQHF
TRBD1	TRBJ1-1	-	TRBV7-9	TGTGCCAGCAGCGTAACAGGGGGAAACACTGAAGCTTTCTTT	CASSVTGGNTEAFF
TRBD2	TRBJ2-4	-	TRBV19	TGTGCCACCCGGGACTACACCAAAAACATTCAGTACTTC	CATRDYTKNIQYF
TRBD1	TRBJ2-2	-	TRBV5-1	TGCGCCAGCAGTACGACAGGGCAGAACACCGGGGAGCTGTTTTTT	CASSTTGQNTGELFF
-	TRBJ2-5	once	TRBV19	TGTGCCAGTAGTATAGTAGGGCGGGGACAAGAGACCCAGTACTTC	CASSIVGRGQETQYF
TRBD2	TRBJ2-5	once	TRBV5-6	TGTGCCAGCAGCTCTACCGGGACTATAGAGACCCAGTACTTC	CASSSTGTIETQYF
-	TRBJ2-1	-	TRBV29-1	TGCAGCGTTGTGGCCAGGGAAGAGGGGCAGTTCTTC	CSVVAREEGQFF
-	TRBJ1-2	-	TRBV7-8	TGTGCCAGCAGCGCCGACAGGCCCTATGGCTACACCTTC	CASSADRPYGYTF
-	TRBJ2-2	-	TRBV9	TGTGCCAGCAGCGTAGGCAGGGTCACCGGGGAGCTGTTTTTT	CASSVGRVTGELFF